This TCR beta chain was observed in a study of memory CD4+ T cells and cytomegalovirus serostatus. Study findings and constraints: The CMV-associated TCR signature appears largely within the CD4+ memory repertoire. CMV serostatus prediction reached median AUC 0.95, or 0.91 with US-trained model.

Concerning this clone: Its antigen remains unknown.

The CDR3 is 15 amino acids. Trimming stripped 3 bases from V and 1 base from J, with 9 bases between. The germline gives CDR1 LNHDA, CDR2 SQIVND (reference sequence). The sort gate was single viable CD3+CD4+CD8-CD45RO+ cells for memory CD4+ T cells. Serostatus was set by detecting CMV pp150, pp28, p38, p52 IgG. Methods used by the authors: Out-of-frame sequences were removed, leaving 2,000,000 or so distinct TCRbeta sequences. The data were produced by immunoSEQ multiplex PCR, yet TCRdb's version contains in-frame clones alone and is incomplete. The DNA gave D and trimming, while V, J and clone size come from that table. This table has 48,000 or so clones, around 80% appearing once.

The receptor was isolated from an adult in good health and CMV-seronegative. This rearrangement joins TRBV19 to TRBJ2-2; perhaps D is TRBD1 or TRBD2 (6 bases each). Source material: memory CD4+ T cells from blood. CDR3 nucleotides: TGTGCCAGTAGTATGGGGGGCATGAACACCGGGGAGCTGTTTTTT. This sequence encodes CASSMGGMNTGELFF.